This paragraph covers one T cell receptor beta chain sequence. These data are taken from a study of blood T cell repertoires in COVID-19. Study details: Collection of acute and convalescent COVID-19 samples took place in the United States, Italy and Spain. T cells, B-cell-depleted T cells, or PBMCs provided the cDNA or gDNA that served as material.

CDR3 length: 15 amino acids. J lost 4 bases, V lost 0 bases, and 6 bases had no gene match. Germline V lookup: CDR1 LGHNA, CDR2 YNFKEQ. Data came from immunoSEQ multiplex PCR; TCRdb stores just in-frame clones and leaves some out. The sample carries about 36,000 clones, approximately 80% recorded once. This clonotype was obtained from a man in his 60s with active COVID-19. The specimen was peripheral blood. The V and J genes are TRBV4-2 and TRBJ2-7; 7 bases align to TRBD2. CDR3 sequence: CASSQDFLAAYEQYF. In DNA form, the CDR3 reads TGTGCCAGCAGCCAAGATTTTCTAGCGGCTTACGAGCAGTACTTC.